This TCR beta chain was found in a study of cytomegalovirus exposure and HLA in healthy donors. Study results and caveats: Presence/absence analyses supposed approximately even sequencing depth among donors.

60 Vbeta and 13 Jbeta primers were used in PCR. Clones were sequenced by immunoSEQ multiplex PCR, and TCRdb holds only the in-frame ones, with some missing. The sample holds 150,000 to 200,000 clones; approximately 79% are singletons and the top ten take approximately 4%. Regarding this clone: The antigen is unknown.

The sequenced sample was PBMCs. The clonotype was recovered from a young woman in good health and CMV-seropositive.

The CDR3 reads CASSPLRDRGQGDPYF. CDR3 in DNA: TGTGCCAGCTCACCACTCCGGGACAGGGGCCAGGGAGATCCGTACTTC. This chain joins TRBV18 and TRBJ2-7; 10 bases map to TRBD1. This CDR3 is built from 16 residues. The ends lost 1 base at V and 12 bases at J; junction bases unmatched: 15. Germline CDR1 reads KGHSH; CDR2 reads LQKENI.